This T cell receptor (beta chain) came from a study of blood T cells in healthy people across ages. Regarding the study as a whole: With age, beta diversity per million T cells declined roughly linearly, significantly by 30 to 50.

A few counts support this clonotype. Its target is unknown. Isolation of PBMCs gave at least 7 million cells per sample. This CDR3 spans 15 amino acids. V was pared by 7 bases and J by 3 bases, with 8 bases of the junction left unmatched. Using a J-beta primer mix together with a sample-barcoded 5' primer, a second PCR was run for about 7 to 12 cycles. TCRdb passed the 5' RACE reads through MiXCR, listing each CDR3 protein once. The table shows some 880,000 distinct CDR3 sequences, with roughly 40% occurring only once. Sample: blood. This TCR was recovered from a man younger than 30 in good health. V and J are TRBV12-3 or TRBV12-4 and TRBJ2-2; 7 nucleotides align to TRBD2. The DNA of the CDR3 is TGTGCCAGCACCCGTCGGGGGGTGGACACCGGGGAGCTGTTTTTT. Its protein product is CASTRRGVDTGELFF.